A selection of T cell receptor beta chains follows, all from one sample in a study of blood T cell repertoires in COVID-19. The method was immunoSEQ multiplex PCR; TCRdb's version includes in-frame clones alone and lacks a portion of them. The sample includes over 85,000 clones, 88% of them seen just once. Sequencing input: peripheral blood. Every receptor here comes from an elderly woman with active COVID-19. Both conserved end residues are part of each CDR3. The D gene is left open where the match is weak. Only part of the rows carry a size: once, few, many, or a class if the clone is expanded.

d_gene: TRBD1
v_gene: TRBV2
j_gene: TRBJ1-3
abundance: NA
CDR3nt: TGTGCCAGCAGTACGCGGACAGGGGAAGGAAACACCATATATTTT
CDR3aa: CASSTRTGEGNTIYF

d_gene: TRBD1
v_gene: TRBV13
j_gene: TRBJ2-5
abundance: NA
CDR3nt: TGTGCCAGCAGCATGACAGGGGACCTGAAAGAGACCCAGTACTTC
CDR3aa: CASSMTGDLKETQYF

d_gene: NA
v_gene: TRBV29-1
j_gene: TRBJ2-6
abundance: once
CDR3nt: TGCAGCTTCCGACAACCCGGGGCCAACGTCCTGACTTTC
CDR3aa: CSFRQPGANVLTF

d_gene: NA
v_gene: TRBV6-2/TRBV6-3
j_gene: TRBJ2-1
abundance: NA
CDR3nt: TGTGCCAGCATCCCAATCGAGGGAAAAAGGGAGCAGTTCTTC
CDR3aa: CASIPIEGKREQFF

d_gene: NA
v_gene: TRBV24-1
j_gene: TRBJ1-1
abundance: NA
CDR3nt: TGTGCCACCTCGAAGTCCCGGGGGACTGAAGCTTTCTTT
CDR3aa: CATSKSRGTEAFF

d_gene: NA
v_gene: TRBV11-2
j_gene: TRBJ1-1
abundance: NA
CDR3nt: TGTGCCAGCAGCTTAGTGGGCGAAGCTTTCTTT
CDR3aa: CASSLVGEAFF

d_gene: TRBD1
v_gene: TRBV7-2
j_gene: TRBJ1-4
abundance: NA
CDR3nt: TGTGCCAGCAGCTTCGGGACAGATAATGAAAAACTGTTTTTT
CDR3aa: CASSFGTDNEKLFF

d_gene: TRBD1
v_gene: TRBV9
j_gene: TRBJ1-1
abundance: NA
CDR3nt: TGTGCCAGCAGCCAGGGACAGGGGGTTGTTTTCTTT
CDR3aa: CASSQGQGVVFF

d_gene: NA
v_gene: TRBV5-4
j_gene: TRBJ2-1
abundance: NA
CDR3nt: TGTGCCAGCAGCTTCGGGGTAAATGAGCAGTTCTTC
CDR3aa: CASSFGVNEQFF

d_gene: NA
v_gene: TRBV2
j_gene: TRBJ2-7
abundance: few
CDR3nt: TGTGCCAGCAGTGAAGTGGGGGGCTACGAGCAGTACTTC
CDR3aa: CASSEVGGYEQYF

d_gene: NA
v_gene: TRBV7-2
j_gene: TRBJ2-2
abundance: once
CDR3nt: TGTGCCAGCAGCTTAGACAGGGCGAACACCGGGGAGCTGTTTTTT
CDR3aa: CASSLDRANTGELFF

d_gene: TRBD1
v_gene: TRBV19
j_gene: TRBJ2-1
abundance: NA
CDR3nt: TGTGCCAGTAGTCCCGGACAGGGGTACTCCAATGAGCAGTTCTTC
CDR3aa: CASSPGQGYSNEQFF

d_gene: NA
v_gene: TRBV2
j_gene: TRBJ2-3
abundance: NA
CDR3nt: TGTGCCAGCAGTGGCGATAGCACAGATACGCAGTATTTT
CDR3aa: CASSGDSTDTQYF

d_gene: NA
v_gene: TRBV4-3
j_gene: TRBJ1-5
abundance: once
CDR3nt: TGCGCCAGCAGCCAAGATCCAGGGGCTACTCTAAATCAGCCCCAGCATTTT
CDR3aa: CASSQDPGATLNQPQHF

d_gene: NA
v_gene: TRBV12-3/TRBV12-4
j_gene: TRBJ2-3
abundance: NA
CDR3nt: TGTGCCAGCAGTTCGATTCAGGGGTTGGGGCAGTATTTT
CDR3aa: CASSSIQGLGQYF

d_gene: TRBD1
v_gene: TRBV6-6
j_gene: TRBJ1-4
abundance: once
CDR3nt: TGTGCCAGCAGCCCCGGACAGGGAGGGGTTGAAAAACTGTTTTTT
CDR3aa: CASSPGQGGVEKLFF

d_gene: NA
v_gene: TRBV4-1
j_gene: TRBJ2-5
abundance: NA
CDR3nt: TGCGCCAGCAGCCAATATAGCGTCCAAGAGACCCAGTACTTC
CDR3aa: CASSQYSVQETQYF

d_gene: TRBD2
v_gene: TRBV3-1/TRBV3-2
j_gene: TRBJ2-7
abundance: NA
CDR3nt: TGTGCCAGCAGCCAAGATACTAGCGTTAGCTCCTACGAGCAGTACTTC
CDR3aa: CASSQDTSVSSYEQYF

d_gene: TRBD1
v_gene: TRBV7-3
j_gene: TRBJ2-7
abundance: NA
CDR3nt: TGTGCCAGCAGCCCCCGGACAGGGATACCCTACGAGCAGTACTTC
CDR3aa: CASSPRTGIPYEQYF

d_gene: NA
v_gene: TRBV6-1
j_gene: TRBJ2-1
abundance: NA
CDR3nt: TGTGCCAGCAGTGACCAAGGGGTGTACAATGAGCAGTTCTTC
CDR3aa: CASSDQGVYNEQFF

d_gene: NA
v_gene: TRBV20-1
j_gene: TRBJ2-3
abundance: NA
CDR3nt: TGCAGTGCTAGTGGGGCGGGAAATACGCAGTATTTT
CDR3aa: CSASGAGNTQYF

d_gene: TRBD2
v_gene: TRBV12-5
j_gene: TRBJ2-1
abundance: NA
CDR3nt: TGTGCTAGTGGTTTGACCCAATTAGCGGGAGGGCCGGGCAATGAGCAGTTCTTC
CDR3aa: CASGLTQLAGGPGNEQFF

d_gene: TRBD2
v_gene: TRBV7-2
j_gene: TRBJ2-3
abundance: NA
CDR3nt: TGTGCCAGCAGCAGACTAGCGGGAGGCCCAGATACGCAGTATTTT
CDR3aa: CASSRLAGGPDTQYF

d_gene: TRBD1
v_gene: TRBV30
j_gene: TRBJ2-5
abundance: NA
CDR3nt: TGTACACCCCCAGGGGGAGAGACCCAGTACTTC
CDR3aa: CTPPGGETQYF

d_gene: TRBD2
v_gene: TRBV30
j_gene: TRBJ2-7
abundance: few
CDR3nt: TGTGCCCGAGGGACTAGCGGGCGAGTCTACGAGCAGTACTTC
CDR3aa: CARGTSGRVYEQYF

d_gene: NA
v_gene: TRBV4-3
j_gene: TRBJ2-7
abundance: NA
CDR3nt: TGCGCCAGCAGCCGCTCGGGCGGTAGCGGCTTCTACGAGCAGTACTTC
CDR3aa: CASSRSGGSGFYEQYF

d_gene: NA
v_gene: TRBV12-3/TRBV12-4
j_gene: TRBJ2-7
abundance: once
CDR3nt: TGTGCCAGCAGGGCGGAGTCCTACGAGCAGTACTTC
CDR3aa: CASRAESYEQYF

d_gene: NA
v_gene: TRBV19
j_gene: TRBJ2-1
abundance: NA
CDR3nt: TGTGCCAGTAGTATCGTGGCGGACAGCTCCTACAATGAGCAGTTCTTC
CDR3aa: CASSIVADSSYNEQFF

d_gene: NA
v_gene: TRBV7-2
j_gene: TRBJ2-7
abundance: few
CDR3nt: TGTGCCAGCAGCTTAGCGGTGGCAGGGGTCTACGAGCAGTACTTC
CDR3aa: CASSLAVAGVYEQYF

d_gene: TRBD1
v_gene: TRBV10-3
j_gene: TRBJ1-6
abundance: NA
CDR3nt: TGTGCCTCCCGGGCGGGACAGGGGATGAATTCACCCCTCCACTTT
CDR3aa: CASRAGQGMNSPLHF

d_gene: NA
v_gene: TRBV9
j_gene: TRBJ2-3
abundance: NA
CDR3nt: TGTGCCAGCAGCGTAGTTCCTGTAAGCACAGATACGCAGTATTTT
CDR3aa: CASSVVPVSTDTQYF

d_gene: NA
v_gene: TRBV20-1
j_gene: TRBJ2-5
abundance: NA
CDR3nt: TGCAGTGCTAGTCCGGGGGGACCAGGGGTGACCCAGTACTTC
CDR3aa: CSASPGGPGVTQYF

d_gene: TRBD2
v_gene: TRBV7-8
j_gene: TRBJ2-3
abundance: few
CDR3nt: TGTGCCAGCAGCTTAGCGCCCGCGGGAGGGCATGGTGATACGCAGTATTTT
CDR3aa: CASSLAPAGGHGDTQYF

d_gene: TRBD2
v_gene: TRBV19
j_gene: TRBJ2-7
abundance: NA
CDR3nt: TGTGCCAGTCGGGGGGGGGACTACGAGCAGTACTTC
CDR3aa: CASRGGDYEQYF

d_gene: TRBD2
v_gene: TRBV5-1
j_gene: TRBJ2-5
abundance: NA
CDR3nt: TGCGCCAGCAGCTTGGGTGGCGGGGGGACTCAAGAGACCCAGTACTTC
CDR3aa: CASSLGGGGTQETQYF

d_gene: NA
v_gene: TRBV5-1
j_gene: TRBJ2-5
abundance: NA
CDR3nt: TGCACCAGCAGCTTGAAGGGGCGGGGCCCAGAGACCCAGTACTTC
CDR3aa: CTSSLKGRGPETQYF

d_gene: TRBD2
v_gene: TRBV28
j_gene: TRBJ2-4
abundance: NA
CDR3nt: TGTGCCAGCAGCACCCCTCGGGGGGTCCTCACCATTCAGTACTTC
CDR3aa: CASSTPRGVLTIQYF

d_gene: TRBD2
v_gene: TRBV2
j_gene: TRBJ2-7
abundance: NA
CDR3nt: TGTGCCAGCAGTGACCCAAGGACTAGCGGGATTTATTACGAGCAGTACTTC
CDR3aa: CASSDPRTSGIYYEQYF

d_gene: TRBD2
v_gene: TRBV7-2
j_gene: TRBJ2-3
abundance: NA
CDR3nt: TGTGCCAGCAGCTTGGGACTAGCGGGGGATAGAGATACGCAGTATTTT
CDR3aa: CASSLGLAGDRDTQYF

d_gene: NA
v_gene: TRBV4-2
j_gene: TRBJ2-2
abundance: NA
CDR3nt: TGTGCCAGCAGCCAAGATCCGTTTTCGCGGAGTCCGAACACCGGGGAGCTGTTTTTT
CDR3aa: CASSQDPFSRSPNTGELFF

d_gene: TRBD2
v_gene: TRBV4-3
j_gene: TRBJ2-7
abundance: once
CDR3nt: TGCGCCAGCAGCCAAGACCCGGGAGGCGAGCAGTACTTC
CDR3aa: CASSQDPGGEQYF

d_gene: NA
v_gene: TRBV5-1
j_gene: TRBJ1-3
abundance: NA
CDR3nt: TGCGCCAGCAGCTTGGATATCTCTGGAAACACCATATATTTT
CDR3aa: CASSLDISGNTIYF

d_gene: TRBD2
v_gene: TRBV19
j_gene: TRBJ2-7
abundance: NA
CDR3nt: TGTGCCAGTAGTATACGGCACGAGCGGGAGCTACACTACGAGCAGTACTTC
CDR3aa: CASSIRHERELHYEQYF

d_gene: NA
v_gene: TRBV19
j_gene: TRBJ2-5
abundance: NA
CDR3nt: TGTGCCAGTAGTTCGGCTACAGGAGTTCGACGAGAGACCCAGTACTTC
CDR3aa: CASSSATGVRRETQYF

d_gene: TRBD2
v_gene: TRBV11-2
j_gene: TRBJ2-5
abundance: NA
CDR3nt: TGTGCCAGCAGCTTGGACCGGGGGGTAAACGGAGAGACCCAGTACTTC
CDR3aa: CASSLDRGVNGETQYF

d_gene: TRBD1
v_gene: TRBV27
j_gene: TRBJ2-7
abundance: NA
CDR3nt: TGTGCCAGCAGCCTGGACAGGCCCTACGAGCAGTACTTC
CDR3aa: CASSLDRPYEQYF

d_gene: NA
v_gene: TRBV5-1
j_gene: TRBJ2-3
abundance: NA
CDR3nt: TGCGCCGCCCGGCGAGCGGCTTCAGATACGCAGTATTTT
CDR3aa: CAARRAASDTQYF

d_gene: TRBD2
v_gene: TRBV7-2
j_gene: TRBJ2-3
abundance: NA
CDR3nt: TGTGCCAGCAGCCCGAGCGGGAGGGTGAGAGATACGCAGTATTTT
CDR3aa: CASSPSGRVRDTQYF

d_gene: TRBD2
v_gene: TRBV7-2
j_gene: TRBJ2-5
abundance: NA
CDR3nt: TGTGCCAGCAGCTCGGGCGGGGGGGTAGGAGAGACCCAGTACTTC
CDR3aa: CASSSGGGVGETQYF

d_gene: NA
v_gene: TRBV7-3
j_gene: TRBJ2-2
abundance: NA
CDR3nt: TGTGCCAGCAGCCCTAACAGGGACACCGGGGAGCTGTTTTTT
CDR3aa: CASSPNRDTGELFF

d_gene: TRBD2
v_gene: TRBV7-3
j_gene: TRBJ2-3
abundance: NA
CDR3nt: TGTGCCAGCAGCTTAACCCTAGCGGGAGAGAGAGATACGCAGTATTTT
CDR3aa: CASSLTLAGERDTQYF

d_gene: NA
v_gene: TRBV24-1
j_gene: TRBJ2-2
abundance: once
CDR3nt: TGTGCCACCAGAGGACTTCCCCGGGGTTTCACCGGGGAGCTGTTTTTT
CDR3aa: CATRGLPRGFTGELFF

d_gene: TRBD1
v_gene: TRBV28
j_gene: TRBJ1-2
abundance: NA
CDR3nt: TGTGCCAGCAGGCAGGGGGGCTATGGCTACACCTTC
CDR3aa: CASRQGGYGYTF

d_gene: TRBD2
v_gene: TRBV24-1
j_gene: TRBJ2-5
abundance: NA
CDR3nt: TGTGCCACCAGAGTTCCGACTAGCGGGGGCCAAGAGACCCAGTACTTC
CDR3aa: CATRVPTSGGQETQYF

d_gene: TRBD2
v_gene: TRBV4-2
j_gene: TRBJ2-7
abundance: NA
CDR3nt: TGTGCCAGCAGCCAAGAGGCTTCGGGACTATCTCCCGAGCAGTACTTC
CDR3aa: CASSQEASGLSPEQYF

d_gene: NA
v_gene: TRBV2
j_gene: TRBJ1-2
abundance: NA
CDR3nt: TGTGCCAGCAGTGCCTCTATATTCCGGTCCGGAGGCTATGGCTACACCTTC
CDR3aa: CASSASIFRSGGYGYTF

d_gene: TRBD2
v_gene: TRBV7-9
j_gene: TRBJ2-1
abundance: NA
CDR3nt: TGTGCCAGCAGCCCGGGGACTAGCGGGAGCAATGAGCAGTTCTTC
CDR3aa: CASSPGTSGSNEQFF

d_gene: NA
v_gene: TRBV6-2/TRBV6-3
j_gene: TRBJ1-5
abundance: NA
CDR3nt: TGTGCCAGCAGTTCCGCCCTGGGGGGGAGCAATCAGCCCCAGCATTTT
CDR3aa: CASSSALGGSNQPQHF

d_gene: TRBD1
v_gene: TRBV7-8
j_gene: TRBJ2-2
abundance: NA
CDR3nt: TGTGCCAGCAGCATCACAGGGGGGTTAAACACCGGGGAGCTGTTTTTT
CDR3aa: CASSITGGLNTGELFF

d_gene: TRBD2
v_gene: TRBV5-1
j_gene: TRBJ2-3
abundance: NA
CDR3nt: TGCGCCAGCAGCTTGGGACTAGCGACCCACACAGATACGCAGTATTTT
CDR3aa: CASSLGLATHTDTQYF